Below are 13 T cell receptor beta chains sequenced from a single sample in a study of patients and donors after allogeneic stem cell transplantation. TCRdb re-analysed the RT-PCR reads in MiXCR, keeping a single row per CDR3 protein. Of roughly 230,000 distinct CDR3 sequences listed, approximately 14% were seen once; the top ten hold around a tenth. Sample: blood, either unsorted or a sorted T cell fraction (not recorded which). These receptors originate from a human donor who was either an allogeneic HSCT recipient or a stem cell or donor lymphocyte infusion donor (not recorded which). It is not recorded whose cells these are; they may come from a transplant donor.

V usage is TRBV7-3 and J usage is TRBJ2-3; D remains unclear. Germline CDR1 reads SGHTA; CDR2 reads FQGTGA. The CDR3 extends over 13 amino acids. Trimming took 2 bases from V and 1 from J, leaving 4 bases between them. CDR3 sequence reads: CASSLFGTDTQYF. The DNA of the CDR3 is TGTGCCAGCAGCTTATTTGGCACAGATACGCAGTATTTT.

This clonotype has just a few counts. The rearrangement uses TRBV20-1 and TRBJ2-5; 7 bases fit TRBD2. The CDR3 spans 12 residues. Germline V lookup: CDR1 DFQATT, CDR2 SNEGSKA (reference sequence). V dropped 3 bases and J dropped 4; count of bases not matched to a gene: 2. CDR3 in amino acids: CSASPSGETQYF. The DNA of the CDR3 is TGCAGTGCTAGTCCTAGCGGAGAGACCCAGTACTTC.

The DNA of the CDR3 is TGCAGTGCAAGACAGGGGAACACTGAAGCTTTCTTT. It yields the protein CSARQGNTEAFF. The chain employs TRBV20-1 and TRBJ1-1; 7 bases align to TRBD1. CDR1 and CDR2 from the germline V gene are DFQATT and SNEGSKA (reference sequence). The V gene end was trimmed by 6 bases and the J gene end by 1 base; junction bases not matched to a gene: 2. The length of the CDR3 is 12 residues.

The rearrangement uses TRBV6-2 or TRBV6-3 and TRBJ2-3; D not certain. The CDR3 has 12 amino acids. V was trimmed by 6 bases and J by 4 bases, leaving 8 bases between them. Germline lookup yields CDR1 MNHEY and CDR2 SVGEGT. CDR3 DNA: TGTGCCAGCAGAGCCCCGGCAGATACGCAGTATTTT. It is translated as CASRAPADTQYF.

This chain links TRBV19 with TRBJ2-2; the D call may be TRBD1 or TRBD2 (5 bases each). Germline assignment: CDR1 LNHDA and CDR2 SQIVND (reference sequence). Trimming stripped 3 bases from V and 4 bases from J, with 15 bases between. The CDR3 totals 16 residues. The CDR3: CASSIGPGLPTGELFF. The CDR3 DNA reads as TGTGCCAGTAGTATCGGTCCGGGGCTCCCCACCGGGGAGCTGTTTTTT.

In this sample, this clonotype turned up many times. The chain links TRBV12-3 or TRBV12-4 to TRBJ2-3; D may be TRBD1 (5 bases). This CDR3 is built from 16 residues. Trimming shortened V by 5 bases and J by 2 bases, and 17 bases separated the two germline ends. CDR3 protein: CASSPQGARYTDTQYF. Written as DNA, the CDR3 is TGTGCCAGCAGTCCCCAGGGTGCCCGGTACACAGATACGCAGTATTTT.

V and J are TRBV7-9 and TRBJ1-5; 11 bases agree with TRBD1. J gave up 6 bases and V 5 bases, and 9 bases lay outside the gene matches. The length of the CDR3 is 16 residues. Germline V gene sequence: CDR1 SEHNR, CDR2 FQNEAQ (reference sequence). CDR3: CASSLGTGGSGQPQHF. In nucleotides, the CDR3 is TGTGCCAGCAGCCTCGGGACAGGGGGTTCGGGTCAGCCCCAGCATTTT. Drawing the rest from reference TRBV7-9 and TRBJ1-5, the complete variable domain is DTGVSQNPRHKITKRGQNVTFRCDPISEHNRLYWYRQTLGQGPEFLTYFQNEAQLEKSRLLSDRFSAERPKGSFSTLEIQRTEQGDSAMYLCASSLGTGGSGQPQHFGDGTRLSIL.

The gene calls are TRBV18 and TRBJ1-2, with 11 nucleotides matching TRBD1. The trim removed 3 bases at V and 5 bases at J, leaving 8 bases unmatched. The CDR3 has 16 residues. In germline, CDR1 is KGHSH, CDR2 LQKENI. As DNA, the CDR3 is TGTGCCAGCTCACCGCTCGGACAGGGGGCTTCATATGGCTACACCTTC. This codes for CASSPLGQGASYGYTF.

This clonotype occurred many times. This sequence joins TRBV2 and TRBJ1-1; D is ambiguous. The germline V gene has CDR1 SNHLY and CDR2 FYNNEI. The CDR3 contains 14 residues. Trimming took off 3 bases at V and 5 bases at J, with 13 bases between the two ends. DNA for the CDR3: TGTGCCAGCAGTGATCGGGGAGGTAGTACTGAAGCTTTCTTT. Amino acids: CASSDRGGSTEAFF.

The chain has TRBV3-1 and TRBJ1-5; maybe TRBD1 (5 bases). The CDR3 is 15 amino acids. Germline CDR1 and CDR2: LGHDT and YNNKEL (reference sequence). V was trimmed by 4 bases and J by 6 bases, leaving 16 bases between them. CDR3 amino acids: CASSLGTRTSQPQHF. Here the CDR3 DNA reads TGTGCCAGCAGCCTCGGGACGCGAACAAGTCAGCCCCAGCATTTT.

CDR3: CASSRTSGSSSGNEQFF. The CDR3 DNA is TGTGCCAGCAGCAGGACTAGCGGGAGTTCATCGGGTAATGAGCAGTTCTTC. The rearrangement uses TRBV9 and TRBJ2-1; TRBD2 matches 13 bases. CDR3 length: 17 amino acids. CDR1 and CDR2 (germline): SGDLS, YYNGEE. Losses at the gene ends were 4 bases for V and 7 bases for J; bases not matched to a gene: 11.

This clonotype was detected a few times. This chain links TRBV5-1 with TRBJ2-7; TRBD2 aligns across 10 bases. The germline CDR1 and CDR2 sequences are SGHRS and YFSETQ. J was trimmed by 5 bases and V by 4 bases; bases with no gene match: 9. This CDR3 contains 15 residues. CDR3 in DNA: TGCGCCAGCAGCGCCAACCTAGCGGGAGTCAACGAGCAGTACTTC. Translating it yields CASSANLAGVNEQYF.

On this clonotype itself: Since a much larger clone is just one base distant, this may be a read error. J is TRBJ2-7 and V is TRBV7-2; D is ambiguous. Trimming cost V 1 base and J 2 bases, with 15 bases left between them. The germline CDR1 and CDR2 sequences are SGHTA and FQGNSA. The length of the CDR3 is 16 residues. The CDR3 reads CASSLGLLVGPYEQYF. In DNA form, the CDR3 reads TGTGCCAGCAGCTTAGGTCTGCTAGTGGGCCCCTACGAGCAGTACTTC. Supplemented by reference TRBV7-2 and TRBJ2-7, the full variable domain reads GAGVSQSPSNKVTEKGKDVELRCDPISGHTALYWYRQSLGQGLEFLIYFQGNSAPDKSGLPSDRFSAERTGGSVSTLTIQRTQQEDSAVYLCASSLGLLVGPYEQYFGPGTRLTVT.